Shown below are 22 T cell receptor beta chains from a single sample sequenced in a study of cytotoxic CD8 clonotypes in ibrutinib-treated CLL. Clones were sequenced by immunoSEQ multiplex PCR, and TCRdb holds only the in-frame ones, with some missing. The sample consists of 150,000 to 200,000 clones, over 75% of them appearing once. Source: PBMCs, taken at disease progression, from a patient treated with ibrutinib. The receptors derive from a human donor with chronic lymphocytic leukemia.

The V gene is TRBV15, the J gene TRBJ2-7; 13 bases fit TRBD2. V shed 1 base, J shed 0 bases, and the junction held 9 bases outside the gene matches. The CDR3 runs to 19 residues. Germline V lookup: CDR1 LNHNV, CDR2 YYDKDF (reference sequence). The CDR3 region has the DNA TGTGCCACCAGCAGAGTAGCGGGGACTAGCGGGATCCTCTCCTACGAGCAGTACTTC. It is translated as CATSRVAGTSGILSYEQYF.

V and J are TRBV11-2 and TRBJ2-7, with 10 bases that match TRBD2. The CDR3 length is 16 residues. The V segment lost 3 bases and the J segment 4 bases; nucleotides outside the gene matches: 9. The germline CDR1 and CDR2 sequences are SGHAT and FQNNGV. CDR3 sequence (DNA): TGTGCCAGCAGCTTCCCAAGAGGGACTAGCGTATACGAGCAGTACTTC. This translates into CASSFPRGTSVYEQYF.

The chain uses TRBV29-1 and TRBJ1-3, with 7 bases identical to TRBD1. V lost 5 bases and J lost 3; bases outside the gene matches: 10. This CDR3 is built from 15 residues. CDR1 and CDR2 (germline): SQVTM, ANQGSEA. The CDR3 protein is CSVLTTGLVGNTIYF. CDR3 nucleotide sequence: TGCAGCGTTCTGACGACAGGGTTGGTTGGAAACACCATATATTTT.

This clone was detected only once. The CDR3 region is CAISEDTKGQPQHF. In DNA form, the CDR3 reads TGTGCCATCAGTGAGGACACAAAAGGGCAGCCCCAGCATTTT. The rearrangement joins TRBV10-3 to TRBJ1-5; D ambiguous. The CDR3 runs 14 residues. Germline CDR1 and CDR2: ENHRY and SYGVKD. V lost 2 bases, J lost 7 bases, and 12 bases lay in between.

This chain uses TRBV19 with TRBJ2-7; a possible D gene is TRBD2 (7 bases). CDR1 LNHDA and CDR2 SQIVND come from the germline V gene (reference sequence). This CDR3 region has 15 residues. Trimming left V 3 bases short and J 4 bases short, with 16 bases between. CDR3 DNA sequence: TGTGCCAGTAGTATGGGGGGGCGGGATGGTTACGAGCAGTACTTC. It yields the protein CASSMGGRDGYEQYF.

This clone has just a few counts. The chain uses TRBV2 and TRBJ1-1; maybe TRBD1 (5 bases). The length of the CDR3 is 14 residues. The germline V gene has CDR1 SNHLY and CDR2 FYNNEI. Deletions cut 2 bases from V and 4 bases from J, with 11 bases between. DNA for the CDR3: TGTGCCAGCAGTGAAAGGGGCAGAAGCACTGAAGCTTTCTTT. Amino acids: CASSERGRSTEAFF.

This chain connects TRBV6-4 to TRBJ2-1, with TRBD2 matching over 12 bases. The germline gives CDR1 MRHNA, CDR2 SNTAGT. V was clipped by 6 bases and J by 8 bases; unmatched bases: 8. The CDR3 sequence is 15 residues long. The CDR3 spells CASSAGLAGRDEQFF. The CDR3 DNA reads as TGTGCCAGCAGCGCAGGACTAGCGGGACGCGATGAGCAGTTCTTC.

This chain uses TRBV10-3 with TRBJ2-7; D perhaps matches TRBD1 (6 bases). Trimming removed 8 bases at V and 4 bases at J, with 21 bases between. Germline lookup yields CDR1 ENHRY and CDR2 SYGVKD. The CDR3 length is 15 residues. DNA for the CDR3: TGTGCCATCGAATCGGCCGGGACACCCCGTTACGAGCAGTACTTC. It specifies CAIESAGTPRYEQYF.

The chain links TRBV19 to TRBJ1-1; 7 bases match TRBD1. The CDR3 has 17 residues. The germline V gene has CDR1 LNHDA and CDR2 SQIVND (reference sequence). J was trimmed by 0 bases and V by 2 bases; bases with no gene match: 9. Written as DNA, the CDR3 is TGTGCCAGTAGTATAAGGGGACAGCCTTTAATGAACACTGAAGCTTTCTTT. Its translation is CASSIRGQPLMNTEAFF. Full variable domain (remainder filled in from reference TRBV19 and TRBJ1-1): DGGITQSPKYLFRKEGQNVTLSCEQNLNHDAMYWYRQDPGQGLRLIYYSQIVNDFQKGDIAEGYSVSREKKESFPLTVTSAQKNPTAFYLCASSIRGQPLMNTEAFFGQGTRLTVV.

This chain uses TRBV7-3 with TRBJ2-1, with 9 bases aligning to TRBD2. The CDR3 consists of 16 residues. Germline trimming cut 5 bases from V and 8 bases from J; bases unmatched to any gene: 13. The V gene's germline CDR1 is SGHTA and CDR2 FQGTGA. CDR3: CASSQIGGRAIHEQFF. The CDR3, as DNA: TGTGCCAGCAGCCAGATCGGCGGGAGGGCCATCCATGAGCAGTTCTTC.

The J gene is TRBJ1-4, the V gene TRBV7-8; D possibly corresponds to TRBD1 (5 bases). V lost 4 bases and J 5 bases, leaving 11 bases between the germline ends. The CDR3 covers 14 residues. CDR1 is SGHVS, CDR2 FQNEAQ, per germline. The CDR3 region has the DNA TGTGCCAGCAGCTACCGGGGCGGCAATGAAAAACTGTTTTTT. Its translation: CASSYRGGNEKLFF.

The chain links TRBV4-3 to TRBJ1-2, with 7 bases identical to TRBD1. With V trimmed by 0 bases and J by 6 bases, 16 bases remained unmatched. The CDR3 runs 18 residues. The V gene's germline CDR1 is LGHNA and CDR2 YSLEER. The CDR3 loop reads CASSQESRFRQGGDGYTF. CDR3 sequence (DNA): TGCGCCAGCAGCCAAGAGTCGCGGTTTCGACAGGGAGGTGATGGCTACACCTTC.

This clone was detected only once. V and J are TRBV11-3 and TRBJ1-4; D is unclear. Germline V gene sequence: CDR1 SGHNT, CDR2 YENEEA. Between the trimmed V and J ends, which lost 2 bases and 8 bases, there was a span of 18 bases. This CDR3 comprises 16 residues. CDR3 loop: CASSLIYKDGPEKLFF. The DNA of the CDR3 is TGTGCCAGCAGCTTAATCTACAAGGACGGACCGGAAAAACTGTTTTTT.

The CDR3 loop is CASSVGTGISTDTQYF. CDR3 nucleotides: TGTGCCAGCAGCGTAGGGACAGGGATCAGCACAGATACGCAGTATTTT. The genes are TRBV9 and TRBJ2-3, with 8 bases identical to TRBD1. CDR1 and CDR2 from the germline V gene are SGDLS and YYNGEE. Germline trimming cut 0 bases from V and 0 bases from J; bases unmatched to any gene: 3. The CDR3 covers 16 residues.

This CDR3 is CASSRSGTKGYEQYF. The CDR3 DNA reads as TGTGCCAGCAGCCGCTCCGGGACAAAAGGCTACGAGCAGTACTTC. The rearrangement links TRBV4-2 to TRBJ2-7, with D possibly matching TRBD1 (6 bases). The ends were cut back, 4 bases at V and 3 bases at J, with 16 bases in the middle. Germline loops: CDR1 LGHNA, CDR2 YNFKEQ. The CDR3 totals 15 residues.

The V call is TRBV9, the J call TRBJ1-5, with D unresolved. Germline CDR1 is SGDLS and CDR2 is YYNGEE. The CDR3 runs to 14 residues. V dropped 7 bases and J dropped 0 bases, with 11 bases sitting between them. This CDR3 reads CASGTGFSNQPQHF. DNA for the CDR3: TGTGCCAGCGGTACGGGTTTTAGCAATCAGCCCCAGCATTTT.

This chain uses TRBV5-6 with TRBJ2-1; possibly TRBD2 for D (6 bases). Germline V gene data show CDR1 as SGHDT and CDR2 as YYEEEE. The V gene lost 2 bases and the J gene lost 0 bases, with 15 bases spanning the gap. The CDR3 sequence is 17 residues long. CDR3 DNA sequence: TGTGCCAGCAGCTTTCGAATTTCGCGGGGCTCCTACAATGAGCAGTTCTTC. Translation: CASSFRISRGSYNEQFF.

The chain employs TRBV5-5 and TRBJ1-4; D uncertain. The CDR3 has 13 amino acids. Germline assignment: CDR1 SGHKS and CDR2 YYEKEE (reference sequence). Trimming took 0 bases from V and 7 from J, leaving 7 bases between them. CDR3 region: CASSLESAEKLFF. The CDR3 coding sequence is TGTGCCAGCAGCTTGGAGTCAGCTGAAAAACTGTTTTTT.

The CDR3 nucleotides read TGTGCCAGCAGCGTAGGGGCGTACCAAGAGACCCAGTACTTC. This encodes CASSVGAYQETQYF. The chain recombines TRBV9 with TRBJ2-5, with D uncertain. The CDR3 totals 14 residues. V lost 0 bases and J lost 0, with 6 bases in between. Germline CDR1 is SGDLS and CDR2 is YYNGEE.

The CDR3 nucleotides read TGTGCCAGCAGTTACGGCGCGGGAGCCATTTACGAGCAGTACTTC. It encodes CASSYGAGAIYEQYF. The chain employs TRBV6-5 and TRBJ2-7, with 7 bases that match TRBD2. Germline V lookup: CDR1 MNHEY, CDR2 SVGAGI. The junction had 8 bases not matched to a gene; V was cut back by 2 bases and J by 4 bases. CDR3 size: 15 residues.

The chain joins TRBV6-5 to TRBJ2-6; no clear D gene. The germline V gene has CDR1 MNHEY and CDR2 SVGAGI. The V gene lost 7 bases and the J gene lost 1 base, with 11 bases spanning the gap. The CDR3 length is 15 residues. The CDR3 DNA reads TGTGCCAGCAAGAGTACAATATCTGGGGCCAACGTCCTGACTTTC. Amino acid sequence: CASKSTISGANVLTF.

The V and J genes are TRBV7-2 and TRBJ2-7; TRBD1 aligns across 11 bases. The CDR3 is made up of 18 amino acids. Germline V gene lookup returns CDR1 SGHTA and CDR2 FQGNSA. V gave up 1 base and J gave up 2 bases; unmatched junction bases: 10. Here the CDR3 reads CASSLVRDRGIQAYEQYF. The CDR3 bases are TGTGCCAGCAGCTTAGTTAGGGACAGGGGGATTCAGGCCTACGAGCAGTACTTC.